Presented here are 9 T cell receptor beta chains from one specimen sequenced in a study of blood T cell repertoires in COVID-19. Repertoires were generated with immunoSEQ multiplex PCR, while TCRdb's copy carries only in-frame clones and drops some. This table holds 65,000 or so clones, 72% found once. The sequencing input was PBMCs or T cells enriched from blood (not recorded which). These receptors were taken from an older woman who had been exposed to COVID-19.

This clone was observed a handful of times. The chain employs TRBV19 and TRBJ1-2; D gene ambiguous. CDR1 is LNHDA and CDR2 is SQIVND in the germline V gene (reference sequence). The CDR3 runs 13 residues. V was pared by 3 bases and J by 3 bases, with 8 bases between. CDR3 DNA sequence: TGTGCCAGTAGTATTGCTTCGGACTATGGCTACACCTTC. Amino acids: CASSIASDYGYTF.

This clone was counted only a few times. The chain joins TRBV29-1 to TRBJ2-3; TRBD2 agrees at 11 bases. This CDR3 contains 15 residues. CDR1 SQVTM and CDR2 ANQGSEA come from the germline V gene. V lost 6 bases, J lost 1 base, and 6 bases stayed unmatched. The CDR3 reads CSVRLAGYRTDTQYF. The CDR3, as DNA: TGCAGCGTCCGACTAGCGGGGTACCGCACAGATACGCAGTATTTT.

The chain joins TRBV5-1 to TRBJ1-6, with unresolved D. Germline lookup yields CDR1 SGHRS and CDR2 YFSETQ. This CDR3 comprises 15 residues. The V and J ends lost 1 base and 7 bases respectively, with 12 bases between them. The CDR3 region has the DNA TGCGCCAGCAGCTTGCGGGAGGCCGCAAATTCACCCCTCCACTTT. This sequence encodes CASSLREAANSPLHF.

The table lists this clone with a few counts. The CDR3 sequence: CASRGGGGSYNEQFF. For the CDR3, the DNA is TGTGCCAGCAGGGGAGGAGGAGGATCCTACAATGAGCAGTTCTTC. This chain uses TRBV27 with TRBJ2-1, with D perhaps TRBD2 (6 bases). The CDR3 extends over 15 amino acids. In germline, CDR1 is MNHEY, CDR2 SMNVEV (reference sequence). V was clipped by 6 bases and J by 1 base, with 13 bases between them.

The CDR3, as DNA: TGTGCCTGGAGGGGACAGGGGGCGATCTATGGCTACACCTTC. Translation gives CAWRGQGAIYGYTF. This chain connects TRBV30 to TRBJ1-2, with 12 bases fitting TRBD1. The CDR3 runs to 14 residues. Trimming removed 3 bases from V and 4 bases from J; junction bases left unmatched: 3. Germline lookup yields CDR1 GTSNPN and CDR2 SVGIG (reference sequence).

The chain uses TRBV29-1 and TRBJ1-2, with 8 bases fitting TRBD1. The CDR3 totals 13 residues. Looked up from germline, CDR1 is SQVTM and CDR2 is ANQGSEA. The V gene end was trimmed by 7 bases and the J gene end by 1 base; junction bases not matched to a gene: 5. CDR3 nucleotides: TGCAGCGAAACGGGACAGGTTAACTATGGCTACACCTTC. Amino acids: CSETGQVNYGYTF.

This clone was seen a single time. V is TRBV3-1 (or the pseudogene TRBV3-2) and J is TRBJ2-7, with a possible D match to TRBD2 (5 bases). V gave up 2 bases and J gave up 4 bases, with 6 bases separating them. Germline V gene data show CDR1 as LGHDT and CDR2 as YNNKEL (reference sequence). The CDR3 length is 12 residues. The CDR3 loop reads CASSQRGYEQYF. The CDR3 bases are TGTGCCAGCAGCCAACGGGGATACGAGCAGTACTTC.

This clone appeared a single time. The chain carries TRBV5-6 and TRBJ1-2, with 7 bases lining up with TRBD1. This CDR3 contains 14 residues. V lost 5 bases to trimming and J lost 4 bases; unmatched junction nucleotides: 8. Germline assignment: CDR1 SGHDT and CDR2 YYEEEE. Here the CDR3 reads CASSTQGQAYGYTF. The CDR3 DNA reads TGTGCCAGCAGTACACAGGGGCAGGCCTATGGCTACACCTTC.

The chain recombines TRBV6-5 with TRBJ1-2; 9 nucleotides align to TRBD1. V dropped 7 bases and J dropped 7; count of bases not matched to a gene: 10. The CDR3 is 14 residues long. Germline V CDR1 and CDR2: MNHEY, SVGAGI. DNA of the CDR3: TGTGCCAGCACCCCCAGGGGGGACAGGGTTGGCTACACCTTC. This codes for CASTPRGDRVGYTF.